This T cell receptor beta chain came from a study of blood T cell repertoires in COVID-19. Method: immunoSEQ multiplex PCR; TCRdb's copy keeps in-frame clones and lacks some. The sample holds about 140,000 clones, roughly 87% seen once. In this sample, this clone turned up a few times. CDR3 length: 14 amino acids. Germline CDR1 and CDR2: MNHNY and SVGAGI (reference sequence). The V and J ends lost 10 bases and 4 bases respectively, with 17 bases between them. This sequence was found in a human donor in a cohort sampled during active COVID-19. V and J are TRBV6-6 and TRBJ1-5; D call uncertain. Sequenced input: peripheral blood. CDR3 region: CAINPGVTNQPQHF. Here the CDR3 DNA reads TGTGCCATCAACCCCGGGGTTACGAATCAGCCCCAGCATTTT.